These 23 T cell receptor beta chains were sequenced from one sample in a study of neoadjuvant nivolumab and ipilimumab in lung cancer. TCRdb's table, derived via immunoSEQ multiplex PCR, lists solely in-frame clones and lacks some. The sample includes 15,000 to 20,000 clones, about 72% of them seen just once. Sample: tumor tissue, taken after neoadjuvant nivolumab, alone or with ipilimumab, at or shortly before surgery. Receptors were obtained from an adult with non-small cell lung cancer.

The genes are TRBV6-1 and TRBJ1-1; 8 nucleotides match TRBD1. The CDR3 covers 18 residues. Germline assignment: CDR1 MNHNS and CDR2 SASEGT. Trimming cost V 4 bases and J 4 bases; bases outside gene matches: 17. The CDR3 spells CASSAQPALTGAVTEAFF. CDR3 DNA: TGTGCCAGCAGTGCACAACCAGCCTTGACAGGGGCGGTCACTGAAGCTTTCTTT.

This clone appeared a few times. V gene TRBV19 combines with J gene TRBJ1-1, with no clear D. The CDR3 sequence is 16 residues long. Trimming left V 10 bases short and J 0 bases short, with 21 bases between. Germline-derived CDR1 and CDR2 are LNHDA and SQIVND (reference sequence). The CDR3 nucleotides read TGTGCCACCAGATCCCTCCTACTCACGGTGAACACTGAAGCTTTCTTT. This translates into CATRSLLLTVNTEAFF. Based on the CDR3 plus reference TRBV19 and TRBJ1-1, the full variable domain is DGGITQSPKYLFRKEGQNVTLSCEQNLNHDAMYWYRQDPGQGLRLIYYSQIVNDFQKGDIAEGYSVSREKKESFPLTVTSAQKNPTAFYLCATRSLLLTVNTEAFFGQGTRLTVV.

This rearrangement joins TRBV30 to TRBJ1-5, with 8 bases identical to TRBD1. Germline V lookup: CDR1 GTSNPN, CDR2 SVGIG (reference sequence). The V gene end was trimmed by 0 bases and the J gene end by 7 bases; junction bases not matched to a gene: 11. The CDR3 runs 16 residues. The DNA of the CDR3 is TGTGCCTGGAGTGTAAGCGGTCCGGGACAGGTACAGCCCCAGCATTTT. Translation: CAWSVSGPGQVQPQHF.

V usage is TRBV9 and J usage is TRBJ1-2, with TRBD1 matching over 7 bases. Trimming at V came to 5 bases and at J to 2 bases, leaving 3 bases not matched to a gene. There are 13 residues in the CDR3. Germline values: CDR1 SGDLS, CDR2 YYNGEE. The CDR3 sequence: CASSGDRNYGYTF. CDR3 sequence (DNA): TGTGCCAGCAGTGGGGACAGAAACTATGGCTACACCTTC. Combining the CDR3 with reference TRBV9 and TRBJ1-2 gives the whole variable domain DSGVTQTPKHLITATGQRVTLRCSPRSGDLSVYWYQQSLDQGLQFLIQYYNGEERAKGNILERFSAQQFPDLHSELNLSSLELGDSALYFCASSGDRNYGYTFGSGTRLTVV.

This clone has just a few counts. The chain combines TRBV6-6 with TRBJ2-7, with 7 bases matching TRBD1. The CDR3 has 13 residues. Trimming cost V 5 bases and J 4 bases; bases outside gene matches: 5. The V gene's germline CDR1 is MNHNY and CDR2 SVGAGI (reference sequence). The CDR3 loop reads CASSNDRVYEQYF. The CDR3 coding sequence is TGTGCCAGCAGTAATGACAGGGTATACGAGCAGTACTTC.

The chain uses TRBV11-2 and TRBJ1-1; D is ambiguous. CDR3 length: 14 amino acids. V was pared by 1 base and J by 6 bases, with 12 bases between. CDR1 SGHAT and CDR2 FQNNGV come from the germline V gene. The CDR3 region is CASSLVFSGPEAFF. As DNA, the CDR3 is TGTGCCAGCAGCTTAGTATTTAGTGGGCCTGAAGCTTTCTTT.

The chain recombines TRBV19 with TRBJ2-7; possible D gene TRBD1, 6 bases. Germline V gene data show CDR1 as LNHDA and CDR2 as SQIVND (reference sequence). This CDR3 contains 13 residues. Trimming took off 3 bases at V and 5 bases at J, with 11 bases between the two ends. This chain's CDR3 is CASSIARGDEQYF. The DNA for the CDR3 is TGTGCCAGTAGTATTGCCAGGGGAGACGAGCAGTACTTC.

The rearrangement joins TRBV11-2 to TRBJ2-5; D unresolved. Germline CDR1 and CDR2: SGHAT and FQNNGV. CDR3 length: 14 residues. The V end was cut by 1 base, the J end by 4 bases, with 10 bases between. CDR3 sequence: CASSLAWEGETQYF. The CDR3 coding sequence is TGTGCCAGCAGCTTAGCTTGGGAAGGAGAGACCCAGTACTTC.

The CDR3 sequence is CASLQGDEQFF. CDR3 DNA sequence: TGTGCCAGTTTACAGGGTGATGAGCAGTTCTTC. The chain couples TRBV6-6 to TRBJ2-1; D may be TRBD1 (6 bases). Germline V gene lookup returns CDR1 MNHNY and CDR2 SVGAGI (reference sequence). This CDR3 is built from 11 residues. V lost 9 bases, J lost 8 bases, and 11 bases lay in between.

This clone was detected only once. V and J are TRBV30 and TRBJ1-2, with 9 bases aligning to TRBD1. J was trimmed by 3 bases and V by 3 bases; bases with no gene match: 8. The germline CDR1 and CDR2 sequences are GTSNPN and SVGIG (reference sequence). The CDR3 runs to 15 residues. In DNA, the CDR3 is TGTGCCTGGAGGGACAGGGGCAATTGGGACTATGGCTACACCTTC. Its protein is CAWRDRGNWDYGYTF. The full variable domain, with the rest looked up from reference TRBV30 and TRBJ1-2, is SQTIHQWPATLVQPVGSPLSLECTVEGTSNPNLYWYRQAAGRGLQLLFYSVGIGQISSEVPQNLSASRPQDRQFILSSKKLLLSDSGFYLCAWRDRGNWDYGYTFGSGTRLTVV.

The chain employs TRBV11-1 and TRBJ2-2; possibly TRBD1 for D (5 bases). Germline loops: CDR1 SGHAT, CDR2 FQDESV (reference sequence). The CDR3 is 15 amino acids. V lost 1 base to trimming and J lost 4 bases, with 10 bases between them. The CDR3 reads CASSLVPGITGELFF. The CDR3, as DNA: TGTGCCAGCAGCTTAGTCCCAGGGATCACCGGGGAGCTGTTTTTT.

The chain recombines TRBV7-6 with TRBJ1-6, with 8 positions matching TRBD1. This CDR3 region has 16 residues. Germline V gene sequence: CDR1 SGHVS, CDR2 FNYEAQ. J gave up 6 bases and V 5 bases, and 9 bases lay outside the gene matches. For the CDR3, the DNA is TGTGCCAGCAGCCAAGGACAGGGCGCACTTAATTCACCCCTCCACTTT. Translated, it gives CASSQGQGALNSPLHF.

CDR3 bases: TGTGCCTGGAGGCAGGGGGCAGGAGGCTACACCTTC. Protein sequence: CAWRQGAGGYTF. The genes are TRBV30 and TRBJ1-2; 8 bases line up with TRBD1. The CDR3 length is 12 residues. Trimming took 3 bases from V and 8 from J; bases not matched to a gene: 5. Germline V lookup: CDR1 GTSNPN, CDR2 SVGIG (reference sequence).

The V call is TRBV7-2, the J call TRBJ2-1; a possible D gene is TRBD2 (5 bases). Germline V CDR1 and CDR2: SGHTA, FQGNSA. This CDR3 spans 16 amino acids. V was pared by 1 base and J by 6 bases, with 16 bases between. The CDR3 protein is CASSLGRIGIGNEQFF. CDR3 DNA: TGTGCCAGCAGCTTAGGGCGTATCGGGATAGGCAATGAGCAGTTCTTC.

This clone has only one observation. This chain connects TRBV18 to TRBJ1-1, with 8 nucleotides matching TRBD1. Germline CDR1 reads KGHSH; CDR2 reads LQKENI. This CDR3 contains 14 residues. Trimming took 5 bases from V and 5 from J; bases not matched to a gene: 7. The CDR3 DNA reads as TGTGCCAGCTCAACACAGGGGGTGGGGACTGAAGCTTTCTTT. It specifies CASSTQGVGTEAFF.

The CDR3 DNA follows: TGCGCCAGCAGCCAAGATGGACTAGCGGGCCACAATGAGCAGTTCTTC. It codes for CASSQDGLAGHNEQFF. The chain combines TRBV4-3 with TRBJ2-1; 11 bases map to TRBD2. This CDR3 is built from 16 residues. V shed 0 bases, J shed 5 bases, and the junction held 3 bases outside the gene matches. Germline loops: CDR1 LGHNA, CDR2 YSLEER.

This chain joins TRBV5-4 and TRBJ1-1, with 10 bases identical to TRBD1. Germline assignment: CDR1 SGHNT and CDR2 YYREEE (reference sequence). The CDR3 is made up of 15 amino acids. Unmatched junction bases numbered 6, after V lost 7 bases and J lost 0 bases. This chain's CDR3 is CASPSDRGLNTEAFF. In DNA form, the CDR3 reads TGTGCCAGCCCCTCGGACAGGGGGTTGAACACTGAAGCTTTCTTT.

This chain uses TRBV10-3 with TRBJ1-6; 10 positions match TRBD1. This CDR3 is built from 15 residues. V trimming: 2 bases; J trimming: 10 bases; junction bases outside the gene matches: 5. Germline V gene data show CDR1 as ENHRY and CDR2 as SYGVKD. CDR3 loop: CAISEGTGVGSPLHF. In DNA form, the CDR3 reads TGTGCCATCAGTGAGGGGACAGGGGTAGGGTCACCCCTCCACTTT.

V gene TRBV6-1 combines with J gene TRBJ2-7, with D uncertain. The germline V gene encodes CDR1 MNHNS and CDR2 SASEGT. CDR3 length equals 14 residues. Trimming took off 1 base at V and 2 bases at J, with 9 bases between the two ends. CDR3 amino acids: CASSEVGSTYEQYF. CDR3 sequence (DNA): TGTGCCAGCAGTGAAGTGGGCAGCACCTACGAGCAGTACTTC.

The chain combines TRBV10-2 with TRBJ2-3; D remains unclear. The CDR3 has 10 amino acids. The germline V gene encodes CDR1 WSHSY and CDR2 SAAADI. V was clipped by 8 bases and J by 3 bases, with 3 bases between them. The CDR3 protein is CASGTDTQYF. The DNA for the CDR3 is TGCGCCAGCGGTACAGATACGCAGTATTTT.

With regard to this clone: One end of the junction is discordant with germline, which a read error may explain. The genes are TRBV7-8 and TRBJ1-3, with D tentatively TRBD1 (5 bases). This CDR3 contains 15 residues. Germline V gene data show CDR1 as SGHVS and CDR2 as FQNEAQ. CDR3 DNA sequence: TGTGCCAGCAGATTAGGGGATGCCTCTGGAAACACCATATATTTT. Its protein product is CASRLGDASGNTIYF.

The rearrangement uses TRBV11-2 and TRBJ2-3; 8 bases line up with TRBD2. This CDR3 spans 16 amino acids. V lost 4 bases, J lost 1 base, and 7 bases stayed unmatched. CDR1 and CDR2 (germline): SGHAT, FQNNGV. As DNA, the CDR3 is TGTGCCAGCAGCTCCCTCTTTAGCGGGGGCACAGATACGCAGTATTTT. The encoded protein is CASSSLFSGGTDTQYF.

V usage is TRBV7-9 and J usage is TRBJ1-3; 9 bases align to TRBD1. The CDR3 length is 17 residues. The germline V gene encodes CDR1 SEHNR and CDR2 FQNEAQ (reference sequence). With V trimmed by 4 bases and J by 0 bases, 7 bases remained unmatched. CDR3 DNA: TGTGCCAGCAGCTGGAGACGGGACAGGGCCTCTGGAAACACCATATATTTT. Translation: CASSWRRDRASGNTIYF.